A selection of T cell receptor beta chains follows, all from one sample in a study of blood T cell repertoires in COVID-19. Sequencing used immunoSEQ multiplex PCR; TCRdb keeps in-frame clones, though not all of them. The table has about 310,000 clones, around nine tenths seen once. Sequenced input: peripheral blood. The receptors originated from a man in his 70s with acute or convalescent COVID-19. The CDR3 runs from the conserved cysteine through the conserved F or W. Fields, in order: clone size, V gene, J gene, D gene, CDR3 DNA, CDR3 protein. D genes are given only for firm matches. Some rows mark clone size as missing; the rest say once, few, many or name a class of expanded clone.

abundance: -
v_gene: TRBV11-1
j_gene: TRBJ2-1
d_gene: -
CDR3nt: TGTGCCAGCGGGCGGGCCTACAATGAGCAGTTCTTC
CDR3aa: CASGRAYNEQFF

abundance: -
v_gene: TRBV5-1
j_gene: TRBJ1-1
d_gene: TRBD1
CDR3nt: TGCGCCAGCAGCCCGGGACAGAGCTTCACTGAAGCTTTCTTT
CDR3aa: CASSPGQSFTEAFF

abundance: -
v_gene: TRBV5-1
j_gene: TRBJ2-7
d_gene: -
CDR3nt: TGCGCCAGCAGCCCTTTAGAGTTGATGACCTACGAGCAGTACTTC
CDR3aa: CASSPLELMTYEQYF

abundance: few
v_gene: TRBV10-1
j_gene: TRBJ2-5
d_gene: TRBD2
CDR3nt: TGCGCCAGCAGTGAGGCCTACGCTAGCGGGAGGGATAAAGAGACCCAGTACTTC
CDR3aa: CASSEAYASGRDKETQYF

abundance: -
v_gene: TRBV6-2/TRBV6-3
j_gene: TRBJ1-2
d_gene: TRBD1
CDR3nt: TGTGCCAGCAGCTGGGGACAGAACTATGGCTACACCTTC
CDR3aa: CASSWGQNYGYTF

abundance: -
v_gene: TRBV5-6
j_gene: TRBJ1-6
d_gene: TRBD1
CDR3nt: TGTGCCAGCAGCTTGGTAGGACAGGGCTCACCCCTCCACTTT
CDR3aa: CASSLVGQGSPLHF

abundance: few
v_gene: TRBV19
j_gene: TRBJ1-1
d_gene: TRBD1
CDR3nt: TGTGCCAGTAGTATAGCTGGGACAGGGCTCACTGAAGCTTTCTTT
CDR3aa: CASSIAGTGLTEAFF

abundance: -
v_gene: TRBV10-3
j_gene: TRBJ1-2
d_gene: -
CDR3nt: TGTGCCATCAGTGAGGGCTACAGGGATTTCGGCTATGGCTACACCTTC
CDR3aa: CAISEGYRDFGYGYTF

abundance: once
v_gene: TRBV3-1/TRBV3-2
j_gene: TRBJ1-2
d_gene: -
CDR3nt: TGTGCCAGCAGCCAATTCGATCCAGGGGTCAACTATGGCTACACCTTC
CDR3aa: CASSQFDPGVNYGYTF

abundance: -
v_gene: TRBV5-1
j_gene: TRBJ1-5
d_gene: TRBD1
CDR3nt: TGCGCCAGCAGCTTATTAGGGGGCGGAGATCAGCCCCAGCATTTT
CDR3aa: CASSLLGGGDQPQHF

abundance: -
v_gene: TRBV19
j_gene: TRBJ1-4
d_gene: TRBD1
CDR3nt: TGTGCCAGTAGCCCCGGGACAGTAAATGAAAAACTGTTTTTT
CDR3aa: CASSPGTVNEKLFF

abundance: -
v_gene: TRBV7-9
j_gene: TRBJ2-5
d_gene: TRBD2
CDR3nt: TGTGCCAGCAGCCCAAGGACTAGCGGGAGCCGAGAGACCCAGTACTTC
CDR3aa: CASSPRTSGSRETQYF

abundance: -
v_gene: TRBV7-6
j_gene: TRBJ1-2
d_gene: -
CDR3nt: TGTGCCAGCAGCTTAGGCCCACCGGGGAAGGCTAACTATGGCTACACCTTC
CDR3aa: CASSLGPPGKANYGYTF

abundance: -
v_gene: TRBV6-5
j_gene: TRBJ2-5
d_gene: TRBD1
CDR3nt: TGTGCCAGCAGTTACTCCAGGGGGACGGGGGAGACCCAGTACTTC
CDR3aa: CASSYSRGTGETQYF

abundance: few
v_gene: TRBV5-1
j_gene: TRBJ2-1
d_gene: TRBD2
CDR3nt: TGCGCCAGCAGCCCGACCGGGACTAGCGGGTCAGATGAGCAGTTCTTC
CDR3aa: CASSPTGTSGSDEQFF

abundance: -
v_gene: TRBV6-5
j_gene: TRBJ1-3
d_gene: -
CDR3nt: TGTGCCAGCGGCCGGACAACGAGCTCTGGAAACACCATATATTTT
CDR3aa: CASGRTTSSGNTIYF

abundance: -
v_gene: TRBV18
j_gene: TRBJ2-3
d_gene: -
CDR3nt: TGTGCCAGCTCAAGCTCAGGGTTGGAAGATACGCAGTATTTT
CDR3aa: CASSSSGLEDTQYF

abundance: -
v_gene: TRBV3-1/TRBV3-2
j_gene: TRBJ2-1
d_gene: TRBD2
CDR3nt: TGTGCCAGCAGCGGGACTAGCGGGAGAAATGAGCAGTTCTTC
CDR3aa: CASSGTSGRNEQFF

abundance: -
v_gene: TRBV10-1
j_gene: TRBJ2-3
d_gene: -
CDR3nt: TGCGCCAGCAGTGAAGGACAGTTGGGCACAGATACGCAGTATTTT
CDR3aa: CASSEGQLGTDTQYF

abundance: -
v_gene: TRBV7-2
j_gene: TRBJ1-5
d_gene: TRBD1
CDR3nt: TGTGCCAGCAGCCTCAGACAGGGGAATCAGCCCCAGCATTTT
CDR3aa: CASSLRQGNQPQHF

abundance: few
v_gene: TRBV2
j_gene: TRBJ1-2
d_gene: TRBD1
CDR3nt: TGTGCCAGCAGGAAAGACAGGGGTGGTGGGTATGGCTACACCTTC
CDR3aa: CASRKDRGGGYGYTF

abundance: -
v_gene: TRBV7-9
j_gene: TRBJ2-7
d_gene: -
CDR3nt: TGTGCCAGCAGCCGGGGGCAGGGGGCCTACGAGCAGTACTTC
CDR3aa: CASSRGQGAYEQYF

abundance: -
v_gene: TRBV5-1
j_gene: TRBJ2-3
d_gene: -
CDR3nt: TGCGCCAGCAGCTTTGAGGGGAGGGATACGCAGTATTTT
CDR3aa: CASSFEGRDTQYF

abundance: -
v_gene: TRBV5-6
j_gene: TRBJ2-3
d_gene: -
CDR3nt: TGTGCCAGCAGCTTGGGGTCAGGGTATGGTACAGATACGCAGTATTTT
CDR3aa: CASSLGSGYGTDTQYF

abundance: few
v_gene: TRBV5-1
j_gene: TRBJ1-1
d_gene: -
CDR3nt: TGCGCCAGCAGCCGGCTTTTGGCCCCTCAGGCCACTGAAGCTTTCTTT
CDR3aa: CASSRLLAPQATEAFF

abundance: -
v_gene: TRBV6-5
j_gene: TRBJ2-1
d_gene: -
CDR3nt: TGTGCCAGCAGTTACTCAGGTGTCCGAGGGAATGAGCAGTTCTTC
CDR3aa: CASSYSGVRGNEQFF

abundance: -
v_gene: TRBV10-3
j_gene: TRBJ1-2
d_gene: TRBD1
CDR3nt: TGTGCCATCAGTGCGGGACAGGGGGCTAACTATGGCTACACCTTC
CDR3aa: CAISAGQGANYGYTF

abundance: -
v_gene: TRBV5-6
j_gene: TRBJ2-4
d_gene: -
CDR3nt: TGTGCCAGCAGCTTGCAGGGGATCATTCAGTACTTC
CDR3aa: CASSLQGIIQYF

abundance: once
v_gene: TRBV27
j_gene: TRBJ2-1
d_gene: -
CDR3nt: TGTGCCAGCAGCCGGACTTCTCCCTCCTACAATGAGCAGTTCTTC
CDR3aa: CASSRTSPSYNEQFF

abundance: -
v_gene: TRBV4-3
j_gene: TRBJ2-3
d_gene: -
CDR3nt: TGCGCCAGCAGCCAAAGTTTTGTGGGGCGCACAGATACGCAGTATTTT
CDR3aa: CASSQSFVGRTDTQYF

abundance: -
v_gene: TRBV7-7
j_gene: TRBJ2-7
d_gene: TRBD1
CDR3nt: TGTGCCAGCACGAGGACAGGGCGCGAGCAGTACTTC
CDR3aa: CASTRTGREQYF

abundance: -
v_gene: TRBV18
j_gene: TRBJ1-6
d_gene: -
CDR3nt: TGTGCCAGCTCAAAAACGGGAGGCGGTTCACCCCTCCACTTT
CDR3aa: CASSKTGGGSPLHF

abundance: -
v_gene: TRBV5-1
j_gene: TRBJ1-3
d_gene: -
CDR3nt: TGCGCCAGCAGCTTGGAGGCAGGGGATCGTGGAAACACCATATATTTT
CDR3aa: CASSLEAGDRGNTIYF

abundance: -
v_gene: TRBV9
j_gene: TRBJ2-3
d_gene: TRBD2
CDR3nt: TGTGCCAGCAGCGTAGCTAGCGGGGGGGGTGATACGCAGTATTTT
CDR3aa: CASSVASGGGDTQYF

abundance: -
v_gene: TRBV5-1
j_gene: TRBJ1-3
d_gene: -
CDR3nt: TGCGCCAGCAGCTCCCAGGGTCAGGACACCATATATTTT
CDR3aa: CASSSQGQDTIYF

abundance: -
v_gene: TRBV6-5
j_gene: TRBJ1-2
d_gene: TRBD1
CDR3nt: TGTGCCAGCAGTTCCGGACAGGAATCGGGTGGCTACACCTTC
CDR3aa: CASSSGQESGGYTF

abundance: few
v_gene: TRBV28
j_gene: TRBJ1-1
d_gene: TRBD1
CDR3nt: TGTGCCAGCAGTCTATTCATTAGGGGGCGGGGGAACACTGAAGCTTTCTTT
CDR3aa: CASSLFIRGRGNTEAFF

abundance: -
v_gene: TRBV19
j_gene: TRBJ1-5
d_gene: -
CDR3nt: TGTGCCAGTAGTAATTTGGCAGGTTGGAATCAGCCCCAGCATTTT
CDR3aa: CASSNLAGWNQPQHF

abundance: -
v_gene: TRBV13
j_gene: TRBJ1-4
d_gene: TRBD1
CDR3nt: TGTGCCAGCAGCCACAGGGGAACTAATGAAAAACTGTTTTTT
CDR3aa: CASSHRGTNEKLFF

abundance: -
v_gene: TRBV19
j_gene: TRBJ1-5
d_gene: -
CDR3nt: TGTGCCAGTAGTATGGCGACAGAAGGCAATCAGCCCCAGCATTTT
CDR3aa: CASSMATEGNQPQHF

abundance: once
v_gene: TRBV5-1
j_gene: TRBJ2-5
d_gene: TRBD1
CDR3nt: TGCGCCAGCAGCTTCAGGGGGCTAGAGACCCAGTACTTC
CDR3aa: CASSFRGLETQYF

abundance: few
v_gene: TRBV2
j_gene: TRBJ1-5
d_gene: -
CDR3nt: TGTGCCAGCAGGGGGGAGGGGAGCAATCAGCCCCAGCATTTT
CDR3aa: CASRGEGSNQPQHF

abundance: -
v_gene: TRBV28
j_gene: TRBJ1-5
d_gene: -
CDR3nt: TGTGCCAGCTCGGGCAGGGATTTCAATCAGCCCCAGCATTTT
CDR3aa: CASSGRDFNQPQHF

abundance: -
v_gene: TRBV30
j_gene: TRBJ1-2
d_gene: -
CDR3nt: TGTGCCTGGAGGCGGCAAATCAGCCACTATGGCTACACCTTC
CDR3aa: CAWRRQISHYGYTF

abundance: -
v_gene: TRBV6-6
j_gene: TRBJ2-7
d_gene: -
CDR3nt: TGTGCCAGCAGTTACCAGGGTCCCTACGAGCAGTACTTC
CDR3aa: CASSYQGPYEQYF

abundance: -
v_gene: TRBV19
j_gene: TRBJ2-3
d_gene: TRBD2
CDR3nt: TGTGCCAGTAGTATCGGACTAGCGCAGAACACGCAGTATTTT
CDR3aa: CASSIGLAQNTQYF

abundance: -
v_gene: TRBV3-1/TRBV3-2
j_gene: TRBJ2-7
d_gene: -
CDR3nt: TGTGCCAGCAGCCAAGAAAAGGGAGGCCCTAAATCCTACGAGCAGTACTTC
CDR3aa: CASSQEKGGPKSYEQYF

abundance: -
v_gene: TRBV27
j_gene: TRBJ2-6
d_gene: TRBD2
CDR3nt: TGTGCCAGCAGTTCACCGACTAGCGGGAGAACTGGGGCCAACGTCCTGACTTTC
CDR3aa: CASSSPTSGRTGANVLTF

abundance: -
v_gene: TRBV2
j_gene: TRBJ2-5
d_gene: TRBD1
CDR3nt: TGTGCCAGCAGTCCGCAGGGGGTAGGGGAGACCCAGTACTTC
CDR3aa: CASSPQGVGETQYF

abundance: -
v_gene: TRBV10-3
j_gene: TRBJ1-3
d_gene: -
CDR3nt: TGTGCCATCAGTGAAGGGGGGGCCTCTGGAAACACCATATATTTT
CDR3aa: CAISEGGASGNTIYF

abundance: -
v_gene: TRBV5-8
j_gene: TRBJ2-7
d_gene: TRBD2
CDR3nt: TGTGCCAGCAGCTTGGCCGGAGCGGGGGTCTACGAGCAGTACTTC
CDR3aa: CASSLAGAGVYEQYF

abundance: -
v_gene: TRBV5-4
j_gene: TRBJ2-1
d_gene: TRBD2
CDR3nt: TGTGCCAGCAGCGTACCGGGACTAGCAAGCGGCTCCTACAATGAGCAGTTCTTC
CDR3aa: CASSVPGLASGSYNEQFF

abundance: -
v_gene: TRBV28
j_gene: TRBJ1-2
d_gene: TRBD1
CDR3nt: TGTGCCAGCAGTTTATCCCGGGACAGGTTAACCTTC
CDR3aa: CASSLSRDRLTF

abundance: -
v_gene: TRBV18
j_gene: TRBJ2-5
d_gene: -
CDR3nt: TGTGCCAGCTCACCACCGGGACACCAACAAGAGACCCAGTACTTC
CDR3aa: CASSPPGHQQETQYF

abundance: -
v_gene: TRBV5-4
j_gene: TRBJ2-7
d_gene: TRBD1
CDR3nt: TGTGCCAGCAGCTTGGAACAGGACAGGGGGGCCTACGAGCAGTACTTC
CDR3aa: CASSLEQDRGAYEQYF

abundance: -
v_gene: TRBV28
j_gene: TRBJ2-1
d_gene: -
CDR3nt: TGTGCCAGCAGTCCCAGTATCTACAATGAGCAGTTCTTC
CDR3aa: CASSPSIYNEQFF

abundance: -
v_gene: TRBV11-2
j_gene: TRBJ2-2
d_gene: -
CDR3nt: TGTGCCAGCAGCTTTGAGGGAATAGGCACCGGGGAGCTGTTTTTT
CDR3aa: CASSFEGIGTGELFF

abundance: -
v_gene: TRBV28
j_gene: TRBJ1-4
d_gene: -
CDR3nt: TGTGCCAGCAGCCTTGGAGCAACTAATGAAAAACTGTTTTTT
CDR3aa: CASSLGATNEKLFF

abundance: once
v_gene: TRBV5-5
j_gene: TRBJ1-5
d_gene: -
CDR3nt: TGTGCCAGCAGCTTCTACGCAGGGGTTGGCAATCAGCCCCAGCATTTT
CDR3aa: CASSFYAGVGNQPQHF

abundance: -
v_gene: TRBV6-5
j_gene: TRBJ2-5
d_gene: -
CDR3nt: TGTGCCAGCAGGGCAGGGTTTGGGGAGACCCAGTACTTC
CDR3aa: CASRAGFGETQYF